This T cell receptor (beta chain) was documented in a study of shared clonotypes between healthy human individuals. A word on this clone: The antigen remains undetermined.

V was clipped by 4 bases and J by 4 bases, with 7 bases between them. The V gene's germline CDR1 is ENHRY and CDR2 SYGVKD. This CDR3 contains 12 residues. Study-wide results and limits: With few donors, the genetic and exposure-history diversity represented was limited. All-four-donor shared clonotypes had higher generation probabilities than non-shared clonotypes did.

For every subset, genomic DNA was evenly distributed across several immunoSEQ plates. As processed by the authors: Junction-only sequences without quality scores were provided by ImmunoSEQ, so filtering was different. The protocol was immunoSEQ multiplex PCR, while the TCRdb copy is restricted to in-frame clones and leaves out a portion. That table supplies the V and J calls and clone size; D and trimming were determined from the DNA. The data contain approximately 320,000 clones, around 87% of them singletons. Sequenced: memory CD8+ T cells sorted from blood. Noted subset: CD45RO+ cells pooled with CCR7-negative TemRA cells. The J gene is TRBJ2-5, the V gene TRBV10-3; no clear D gene. This receptor was taken from a man between 18 and 35 years old in good health. The CDR3: CAISGFRETQYF. Here the CDR3 DNA reads TGTGCCATCAGTGGCTTTAGAGAGACCCAGTACTTC.